The T cell receptor (beta chain) under discussion was sequenced for a study of T cells in Graves' hyperthyroidism and ophthalmopathy. Using RNA transcripts as the source, TCR beta CDR3 regions were amplified. HTBI primers were used for first-round RT-PCR of the TCR CDR3. TCRdb used MiXCR to reprocess the multiplex PCR reads, holding one entry per CDR3 protein. This table holds more than 500,000 distinct CDR3 sequences, roughly 50% found once. Exclusion followed for patients with uncontrolled infection, other autoimmune disease, pregnancy or lactation. This clonotype was detected many times. Germline trimming cut 5 bases from V and 0 bases from J; bases unmatched to any gene: 3. CDR3 size: 15 residues. Germline values: CDR1 SGHVS, CDR2 FQNEAQ.

Sequenced: peripheral blood or thyroid tissue (not recorded which). The J gene is TRBJ2-7, the V gene TRBV7-8; 11 nucleotides match TRBD2. The TCR comes from an adult woman with Graves' disease, either hyperthyroidism or ophthalmopathy (not recorded which). As DNA, the CDR3 is TGTGCCAGCAGCAGGACTAGCGGGTCCTCCTACGAGCAGTACTTC. Amino acid sequence: CASSRTSGSSYEQYF.